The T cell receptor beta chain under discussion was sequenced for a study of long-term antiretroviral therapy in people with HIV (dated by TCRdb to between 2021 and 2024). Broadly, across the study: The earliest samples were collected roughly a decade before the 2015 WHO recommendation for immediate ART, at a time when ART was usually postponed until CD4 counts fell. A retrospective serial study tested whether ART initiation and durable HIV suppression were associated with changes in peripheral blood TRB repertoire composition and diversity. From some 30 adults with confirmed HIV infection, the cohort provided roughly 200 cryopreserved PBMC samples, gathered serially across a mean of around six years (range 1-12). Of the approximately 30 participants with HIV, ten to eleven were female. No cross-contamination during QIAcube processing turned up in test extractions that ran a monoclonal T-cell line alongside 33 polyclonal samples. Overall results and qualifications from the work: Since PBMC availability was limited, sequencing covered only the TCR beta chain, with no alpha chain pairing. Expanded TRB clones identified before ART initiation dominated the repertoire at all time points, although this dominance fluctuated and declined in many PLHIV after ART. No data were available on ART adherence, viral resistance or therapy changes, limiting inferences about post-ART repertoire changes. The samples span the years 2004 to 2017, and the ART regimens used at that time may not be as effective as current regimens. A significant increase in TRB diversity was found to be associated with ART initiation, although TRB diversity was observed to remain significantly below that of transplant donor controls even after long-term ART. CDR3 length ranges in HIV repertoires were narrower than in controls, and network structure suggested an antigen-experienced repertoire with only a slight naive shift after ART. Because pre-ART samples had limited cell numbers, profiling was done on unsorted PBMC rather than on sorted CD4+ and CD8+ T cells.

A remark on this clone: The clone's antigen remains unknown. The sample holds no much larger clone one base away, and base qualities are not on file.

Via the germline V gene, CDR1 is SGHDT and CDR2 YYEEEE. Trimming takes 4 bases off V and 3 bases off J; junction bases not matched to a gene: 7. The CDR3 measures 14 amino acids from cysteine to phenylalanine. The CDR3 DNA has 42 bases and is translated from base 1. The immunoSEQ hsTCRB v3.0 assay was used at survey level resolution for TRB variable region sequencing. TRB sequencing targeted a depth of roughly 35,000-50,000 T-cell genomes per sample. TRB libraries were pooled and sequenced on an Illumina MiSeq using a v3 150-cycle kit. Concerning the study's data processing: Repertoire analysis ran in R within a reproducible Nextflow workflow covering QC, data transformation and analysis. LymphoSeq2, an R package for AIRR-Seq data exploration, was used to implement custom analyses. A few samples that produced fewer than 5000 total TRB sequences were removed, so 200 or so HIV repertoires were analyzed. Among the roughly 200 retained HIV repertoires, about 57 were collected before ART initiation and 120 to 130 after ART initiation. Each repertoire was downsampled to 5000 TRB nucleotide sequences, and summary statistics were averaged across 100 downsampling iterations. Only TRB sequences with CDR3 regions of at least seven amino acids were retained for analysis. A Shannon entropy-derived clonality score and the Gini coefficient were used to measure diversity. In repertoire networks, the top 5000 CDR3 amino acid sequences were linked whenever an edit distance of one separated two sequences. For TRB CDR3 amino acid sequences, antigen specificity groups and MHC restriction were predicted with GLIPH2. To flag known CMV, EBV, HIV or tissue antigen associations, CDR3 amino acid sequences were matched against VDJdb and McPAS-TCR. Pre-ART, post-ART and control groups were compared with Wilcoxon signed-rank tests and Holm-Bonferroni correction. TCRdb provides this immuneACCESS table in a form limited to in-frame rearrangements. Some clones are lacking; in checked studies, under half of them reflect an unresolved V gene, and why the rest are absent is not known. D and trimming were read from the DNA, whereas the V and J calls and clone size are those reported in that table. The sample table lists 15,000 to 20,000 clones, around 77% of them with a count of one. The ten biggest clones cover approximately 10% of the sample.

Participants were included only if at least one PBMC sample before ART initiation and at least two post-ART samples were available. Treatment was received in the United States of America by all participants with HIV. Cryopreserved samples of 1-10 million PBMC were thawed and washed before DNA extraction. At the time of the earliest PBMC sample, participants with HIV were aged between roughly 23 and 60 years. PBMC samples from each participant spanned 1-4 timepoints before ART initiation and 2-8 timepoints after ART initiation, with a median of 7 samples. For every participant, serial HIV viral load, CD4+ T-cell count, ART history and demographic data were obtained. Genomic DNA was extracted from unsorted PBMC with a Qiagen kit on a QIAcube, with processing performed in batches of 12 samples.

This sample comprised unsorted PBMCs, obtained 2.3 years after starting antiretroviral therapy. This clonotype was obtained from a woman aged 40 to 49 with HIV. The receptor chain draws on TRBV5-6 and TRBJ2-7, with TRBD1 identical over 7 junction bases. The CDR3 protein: CASSGQDRLYEQYF. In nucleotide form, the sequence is TGTGCCAGCAGCGGTCAGGACAGGCTCTACGAGCAGTACTTC.